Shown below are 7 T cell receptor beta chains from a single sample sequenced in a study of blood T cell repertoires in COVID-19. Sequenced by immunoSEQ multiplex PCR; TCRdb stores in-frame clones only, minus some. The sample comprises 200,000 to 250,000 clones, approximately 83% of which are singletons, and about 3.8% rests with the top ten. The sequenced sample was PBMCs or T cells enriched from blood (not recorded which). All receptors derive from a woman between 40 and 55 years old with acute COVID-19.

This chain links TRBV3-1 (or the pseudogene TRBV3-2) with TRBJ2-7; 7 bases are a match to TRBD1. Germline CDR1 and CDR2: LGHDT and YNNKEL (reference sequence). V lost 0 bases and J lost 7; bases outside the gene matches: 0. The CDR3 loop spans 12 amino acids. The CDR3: CASSQDRGEQYF. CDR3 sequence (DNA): TGTGCCAGCAGCCAAGACAGGGGGGAGCAGTACTTC.

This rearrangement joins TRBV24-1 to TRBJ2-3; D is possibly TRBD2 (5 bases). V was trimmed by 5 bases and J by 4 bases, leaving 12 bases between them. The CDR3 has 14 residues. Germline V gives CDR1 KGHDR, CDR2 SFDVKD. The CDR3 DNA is TGTGCCACCAGTGGAGCGGACTCGGCAGATACGCAGTATTTT. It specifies CATSGADSADTQYF.

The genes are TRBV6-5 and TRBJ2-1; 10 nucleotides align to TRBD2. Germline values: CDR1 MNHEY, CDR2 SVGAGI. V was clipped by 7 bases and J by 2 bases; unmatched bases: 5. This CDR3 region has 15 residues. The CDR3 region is CASTQTSGTYNEQFF. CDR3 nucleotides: TGTGCCAGCACCCAAACTAGCGGGACCTACAATGAGCAGTTCTTC.

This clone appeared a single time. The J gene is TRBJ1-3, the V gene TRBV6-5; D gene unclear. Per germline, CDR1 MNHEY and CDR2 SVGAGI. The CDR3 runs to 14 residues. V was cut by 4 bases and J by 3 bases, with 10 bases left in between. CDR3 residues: CASSSAGRGNTIYF. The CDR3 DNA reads TGTGCCAGCAGTTCGGCGGGTCGTGGAAACACCATATATTTT.

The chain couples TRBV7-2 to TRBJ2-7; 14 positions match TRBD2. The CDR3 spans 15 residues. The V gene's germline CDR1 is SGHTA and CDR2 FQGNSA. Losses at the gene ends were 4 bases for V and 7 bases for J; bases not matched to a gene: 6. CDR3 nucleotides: TGTGCCAGCAGCTCCGGACTAGCGGGGGGTAGGGAGCAGTACTTC. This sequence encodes CASSSGLAGGREQYF.

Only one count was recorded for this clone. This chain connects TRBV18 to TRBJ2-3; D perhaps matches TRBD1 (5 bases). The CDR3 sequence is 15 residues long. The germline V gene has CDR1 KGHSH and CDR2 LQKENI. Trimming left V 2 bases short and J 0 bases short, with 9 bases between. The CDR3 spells CASSPTGPSTDTQYF. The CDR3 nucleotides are TGTGCCAGCTCACCAACAGGTCCTAGCACAGATACGCAGTATTTT.

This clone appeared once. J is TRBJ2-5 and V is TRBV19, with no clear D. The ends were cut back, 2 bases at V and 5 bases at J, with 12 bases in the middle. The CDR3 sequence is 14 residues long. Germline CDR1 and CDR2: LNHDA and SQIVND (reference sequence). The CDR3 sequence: CASSIRQDPETQYF. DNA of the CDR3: TGTGCCAGTAGTATAAGGCAGGATCCCGAGACCCAGTACTTC.